The entry below describes one T cell receptor (beta chain). This clone was counted between two and nine times. The target of this receptor is not known. Per-base quality was not reported, and no clone a single base away is much larger than it. The cohort consisted of hundreds of healthy bone marrow donors. At the time of sampling, all cohort members were nominally healthy, though unrecorded immune exposures were likely present. The donor was CMV seropositive and belonged to the group of a few hundred seropositive cohort members. Every donor gave a peripheral blood sample, and the peripheral blood mononuclear cells from that sample were used for TCR beta sequencing. Genomic DNA was extracted from the blood cell samples with the Qiagen DNeasy Blood Extraction Kit. Library construction relied on the immunoSEQ multiplex PCR assay. A mixture of 60 forward primers for TCR Vbeta segments and 13 reverse primers for TCR Jbeta segments was used in the multiplex PCR. Amplification of the CDR3 region of rearranged TCR beta genes was performed with a multiplex PCR assay on genomic DNA. The amplified TCR beta libraries were sequenced on the Illumina HiSeq System as 87-base-pair reads. On the authors' methods: In a later analysis, about 80 million unique TCR beta chains were counted across the approximately 640 repertoires, and roughly 11 million of these chains were shared by at least two donors. Raw reads were error-corrected and collapsed into unique sequences by a nearest-neighbor algorithm in which closely related sequences were merged to remove PCR and sequencing errors. Alignment of CDR3 sequences to IMGT reference sequences was used to assign V, D and J gene segments. For a sequence to be retained, a match of at least six nucleotides to both a V gene segment and a J gene segment was required. Rearrangements were classified as productive when the CDR3 lacked stop codons and remained in frame with V and J, and all other rearrangements were classified as non-productive. Following IMGT convention, CDR3 was defined as the stretch from the second conserved V-encoded cysteine to the conserved J-encoded phenylalanine. The earlier analysis of some 540 of the donors excluded any sequence lacking an unambiguous match to a single V gene segment. An earlier analysis of just under 600 of the donors called V segments functional above 56.7% productive rearrangements and segregating when the between-donor standard deviation exceeded 5%. A statistical classification framework was built for diagnosing cytomegalovirus status from the catalog of TCR beta chain sequences. In a later analysis, V and J genes were assigned by comparing TCR nucleotide sequences against IMGT/GENE-DB human TR gene sequences. Using the TCRdist pipeline, a later analysis assigned CDR3 sequences along with most-parsimonious VDJ recombination scenarios. In a later analysis, each TCR beta chain was defined by its CDR3 amino acid sequence together with its V-gene family, and reads without a unique V-gene family were excluded. In a later analysis, several hundred highly shared, low-generation-probability nucleotide sequences were removed to address suspected cross-contamination and a sequencing artifact. In a later analysis, a clonal expansion index was calculated for each public chain from normalized within-repertoire ranks of inferred template counts. Generation probabilities in a later analysis came from a VDJ recombination model fitted to out-of-frame rearrangements, and those results were checked against IGoR. A later analysis scored TCR-TCR, TCR-HLA and TCR-CMV co-occurrence with hypergeometric tests, applying a repertoire-size bias correction to TCR pairs. A later analysis estimated false discovery rates by permuting HLA or CMV assignments 20 times. In a later analysis, co-occurring TCRs were grouped using DBSCAN, and TCRdist sequence similarity was added for clustering within HLA-allele-positive subsets. Repertoires with fewer than 30,000 or more than 120,000 public chains, plus five repertoires with anomalous nucleotide sharing, were excluded from co-occurrence clustering. TCRdb limited this immuneACCESS table to in-frame rearrangements with V and J called. A share of clones is missing; checked studies link under half to unresolved V genes, and the rest is unexplained. V, J and clone size were drawn from that table, and D and trimming were deduced from the DNA. The sample table shows 100,000 to 150,000 clones, and around 80% are seen once. The top ten constitute roughly 9.3% of the sample.

This sample was taken from a study of cytomegalovirus exposure and HLA in healthy donors (dated by TCRdb to 2017 to 2019). Background for the entire study: In an earlier analysis of fewer than 750 of the donors, less than 350 Gb of sequence data and 117 million unique TCR beta sequences from 150 million to 200 million T cells were reported. An early release covering approximately 600 HLA-typed donors comprised approximately 290 gigabases of sequencing data and approximately 85 million unique TCR sequences. Besides the first cohort of roughly 640 subjects, a separate validation cohort made up of roughly 130 different subjects was used. Genome-wide SNP genotypes for about 60% of the roughly 670 donors were used in a later genetic analysis, which treated that subset as a discovery cohort. A later analysis re-examined previously published TCR beta repertoires from 600 to 700 donors and added high-resolution HLA genotyping to investigate patterns of TCR occurrence. All discovery cohort repertoires had been generated on a single sequencing platform. Rather than drawing on any new phenotypic data, the later analysis identified candidate immune exposures from TCR beta sequences and the way those sequences occurred across donors. Among several hundred genotyped donors of the cohort, an average of around 250,000 unique TCR beta nucleotide sequences was sequenced per donor, of which about 19% were non-productive. Of the roughly 400 genotyped donors, roughly 80% fell in the genetic ancestry cluster associated with self-reported Caucasian donors. Roughly five DR-DQ haplotypes were treated as single units for association and clustering because of strong linkage in the cohort. HLA typing covered class I and class II loci at four-digit resolution. Alongside the repertoire data, information on donor age, sex, ethnicity and CMV serostatus was compiled. To predict cytomegalovirus infection status, the study brought together high-throughput TCR immunosequencing, statistical association of individual TCRs with disease status, and machine learning. Typing coverage differed by locus: A, B, C, DRB1 and DQB1 were typed in about 620-630 donors, DQA1 in 500 to 550, DPA1 in nearly 610, and DPB1 in just under 490. The study aimed to test whether cataloging public T cell receptors could reveal signatures of past pathogen exposure. Using immunosequencing, the study profiled T cell repertoires from 500 to 800 subjects and related those repertoires to cytomegalovirus serostatus. An earlier analysis of some 500 of the donors applied high-throughput TCR beta sequencing to assess whether each TCR beta V gene segment acted as functional or pseudogenic. Beyond this particular receptor, the publication reports: The only immune exposure information available for the cohort was CMV serostatus. In a later analysis, HLA-associated TCR beta chains showed more clonal expansion and lower generation probabilities than non-associated chains that were equally common. Presence/absence analyses assumed roughly uniform sequencing depth across donors, an assumption that may not hold. Most CMV-associated TCR beta chains appeared to be HLA-restricted in a later analysis, and the HLA associations seemed to be driven largely by CMV exposure. Linkage disequilibrium might explain the correlated functional status among segregating V segments, but an unknown experimental factor could not be excluded. Assigning TCR associations to individual alleles was difficult when HLA alleles, especially DR and DQ, strongly co-occurred. A cluster of highly shared sequence variants was judged likely to represent a technical artifact of the sequencing pipeline. According to the authors, the approach could potentially be generalized to other disease states and immunological phenotypes. Most TCR sequences were observed very rarely across donors, whereas some public TCRs were present in many individuals. The study gave a list of more than 150 TCR beta chains associated with cytomegalovirus. In both the original and validation cohorts, the classifier was reported to diagnose cytomegalovirus status with high specificity and sensitivity. In this cohort, only TCR beta chains were sequenced, and detectable features were limited by the absence of alpha or paired-chain data. HLA typing was unavailable for some donors at each locus, so association tests used only the typed subset. In a later analysis, the rate of TCR association differed among HLA loci, with DRB1 alleles having the most associated TCRs and HLA-C alleles having the fewest. V-gene and J-gene trimming of TCR beta chains was associated with a missense DCLRE1C variant in a later genetic analysis, and the association was replicated in an independent cohort. Approximately 16 rarely observed V segments, including chromosome 9 orphons, were excluded from the earlier analysis of just under 600 of the donors because counts were too low. A few of the identified cytomegalovirus-associated TCR beta chains were confirmed in vitro to be specific for cytomegalovirus antigens. Several of the top co-occurrence clusters appeared to be linked to parvovirus B19, influenza, CMV and Epstein-Barr virus, according to a later analysis. A further reported finding was that TCR beta sequences accurately predicted the HLA-A and HLA-B alleles for most subjects in the first cohort. In an earlier analysis of roughly 500 of the donors, most TCR beta V segments appeared in productive rearrangements about 90% or about 30% of the time, broadly matching IMGT annotations. Specific HLA alleles were associated with 15,000 to 20,000 TCR beta sequences at a false discovery rate of 0.05 in a later analysis. A later genetic analysis reported fewer N-insertions in productive TCRs among donors in an Asian-associated ancestry cluster than the roughly 700-donor mean.

Sequenced input: PBMCs. The sequence was obtained from a woman between 45 and 60 years old in good health and CMV-seropositive.

The DNA is TGTGCCAGCAGCACGACAGGGGGTGGCCTTGTGGGTGGCTACACCTTC. Its amino acids are CASSTTGGGLVGGYTF. This chain is built from TRBV7-3 and TRBJ1-2; a stretch of 9 junction bases matches TRBD1. The CDR3, cysteine through phenylalanine, is 16 amino acids long. Only CDR3 DNA remains: 48 bases, in frame from the first base. Reading the germline V gene gives CDR1 SGHTA and CDR2 FQGTGA. Trimming takes 5 bases off V and 7 bases off J; junction bases not matched to a gene: 14. The CDR3, completed at both ends by the reference TRBV7-3 and TRBJ1-2 genes, gives the full variable domain GAGVSQTPSNKVTEKGKYVELRCDPISGHTALYWYRQSLGQGPEFLIYFQGTGAADDSGLPNDRFFAVRPEGSVSTLKIQRTERGDSAVYLCASSTTGGGLVGGYTFGSGTRLTVV.